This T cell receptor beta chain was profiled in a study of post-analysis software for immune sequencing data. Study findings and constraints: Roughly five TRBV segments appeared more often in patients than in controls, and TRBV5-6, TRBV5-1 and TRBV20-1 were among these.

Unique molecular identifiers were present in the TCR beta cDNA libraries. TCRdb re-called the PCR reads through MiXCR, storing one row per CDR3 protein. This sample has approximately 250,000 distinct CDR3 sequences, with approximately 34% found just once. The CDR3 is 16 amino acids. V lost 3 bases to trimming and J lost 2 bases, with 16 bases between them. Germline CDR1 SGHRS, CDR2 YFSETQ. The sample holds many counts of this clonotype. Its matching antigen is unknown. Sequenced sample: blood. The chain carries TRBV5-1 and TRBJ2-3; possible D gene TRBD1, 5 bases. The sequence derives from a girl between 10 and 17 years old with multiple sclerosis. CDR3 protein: CASSSAVTGTTDTQYF. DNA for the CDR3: TGCGCCAGCAGCTCGGCGGTTACAGGTACCACAGATACGCAGTATTTT.